These 27 T cell receptor beta chains were all obtained from the same sample, sequenced in a study of T cell responses to AZD1222 COVID-19 vaccine. The assay was immunoSEQ multiplex PCR, and TCRdb's table has in-frame clones only and misses some. The data show some 79,000 clones, over 75% seen once. The sample consisted of peripheral blood, taken 28 days after the second AZD1222 dose. The receptors shown here come from an adult who received the AZD1222 COVID-19 vaccine.

This chain connects TRBV19 to TRBJ1-1, with D perhaps matching TRBD1 (5 bases). CDR3 length: 11 residues. CDR1 and CDR2 from the germline V gene are LNHDA and SQIVND (reference sequence). V was trimmed by 6 bases and J by 6 bases, leaving 8 bases between them. This CDR3 reads CASRWGAEAFF. CDR3 nucleotide sequence: TGTGCCAGTAGATGGGGGGCTGAAGCTTTCTTT.

This chain uses TRBV28 with TRBJ1-2; 10 nucleotides align to TRBD1. The CDR3 covers 15 residues. The V gene's germline CDR1 is MDHEN and CDR2 SYDVKM. V dropped 4 bases and J dropped 3; count of bases not matched to a gene: 5. The CDR3 spells CASSSPGTGDYGYTF. DNA of the CDR3: TGTGCCAGCAGTTCCCCCGGGACAGGGGACTATGGCTACACCTTC.

The CDR3 DNA follows: TGTGCCAGCAGCGGGCGGACAGGGGCCAGGAACACCGGGGAGCTGTTTTTT. The encoded protein is CASSGRTGARNTGELFF. The gene calls are TRBV28 and TRBJ2-2, with 9 bases lining up with TRBD1. Per the germline V gene, CDR1 is MDHEN and CDR2 is SYDVKM. V gave up 6 bases and J gave up 1 base; unmatched junction bases: 9. This CDR3 has 17 amino acids.

The V and J genes are TRBV6-1 and TRBJ1-1, with no clear D. CDR1 MNHNS and CDR2 SASEGT come from the germline V gene. With 2 bases removed from V and 7 bases from J, the gap between germline ends came to 5 bases. The CDR3 is 11 amino acids. This CDR3 reads CASSERGEAFF. As DNA, the CDR3 is TGTGCCAGCAGTGAACGGGGTGAAGCTTTCTTT.

This clone was seen more than once but under ten times. This chain joins TRBV5-1 and TRBJ1-6, with D maybe TRBD1 (6 bases). The CDR3 contains 16 residues. V was pared by 0 bases and J by 5 bases, with 12 bases between. Germline lookup yields CDR1 SGHRS and CDR2 YFSETQ. CDR3 bases: TGCGCCAGCAGCTTGGGGGACAAGGGTGATAATTCACCCCTCCACTTT. It is translated as CASSLGDKGDNSPLHF.

The V gene is TRBV12-3 or TRBV12-4, the J gene TRBJ2-3; 8 bases line up with TRBD2. The junction had 3 bases not matched to a gene; V was cut back by 4 bases and J by 6 bases. The CDR3 has 13 amino acids. CDR3 region: CASSSGGGDTQYF. Here the CDR3 DNA reads TGTGCCAGCAGTTCGGGCGGGGGGGATACGCAGTATTTT.

The chain uses TRBV19 and TRBJ2-1, with D tentatively TRBD2 (6 bases). V lost 4 bases and J 5 bases, leaving 12 bases between the germline ends. The length of the CDR3 is 14 residues. Germline values: CDR1 LNHDA, CDR2 SQIVND (reference sequence). The CDR3 nucleotides read TGTGCCAGTAGTAGGGGGGATCACAACAATGAGCAGTTCTTC. Its translation is CASSRGDHNNEQFF.

The chain employs TRBV27 and TRBJ2-5; a possible D gene is TRBD1 (6 bases). The CDR3 loop spans 17 amino acids. The V end lost 2 bases, the J end lost 5 bases, and 21 bases lay between the germline ends. CDR1 is MNHEY, CDR2 SMNVEV, per germline (reference sequence). The CDR3 DNA is TGTGCCAGCAGTTTACGCCCGGTAGGGGGAAGTGGTGAGACCCAGTACTTC. It codes for CASSLRPVGGSGETQYF.

This clone appeared once. The chain uses TRBV30 and TRBJ1-6; 9 nucleotides line up with TRBD1. The germline V gene has CDR1 GTSNPN and CDR2 SVGIG (reference sequence). V lost 4 bases to trimming and J lost 6 bases; unmatched junction nucleotides: 13. This CDR3 spans 17 amino acids. CDR3 residues: CAWMGNLPGQGNSPLHF. DNA for the CDR3: TGTGCCTGGATGGGGAACCTACCGGGACAGGGTAATTCACCCCTCCACTTT.

CDR3 sequence: CASSVAVGAHNEQFF. The DNA of the CDR3 is TGTGCCAGCAGCGTTGCCGTAGGGGCTCACAATGAGCAGTTCTTC. The chain links TRBV9 to TRBJ2-1; weak D call: TRBD1 (5 bases). Germline values: CDR1 SGDLS, CDR2 YYNGEE. The V end lost 2 bases, the J end lost 5 bases, and 14 bases lay between the germline ends. The CDR3 runs 15 residues.

The chain joins TRBV9 to TRBJ1-2; D remains ambiguous. In germline, CDR1 is SGDLS, CDR2 YYNGEE. The CDR3 has 16 residues. Trimming took off 4 bases at V and 2 bases at J, with 18 bases between the two ends. The CDR3 spells CASSPPSGFGNYGYTF. The DNA for the CDR3 is TGTGCCAGCAGCCCCCCCAGCGGTTTCGGGAACTATGGCTACACCTTC.

This CDR3 is CASSFNLNSGEQFF. CDR3 bases: TGTGCCAGCAGCTTTAACCTCAATAGCGGTGAGCAGTTCTTC. The chain carries TRBV7-3 and TRBJ2-1; the D gene is possibly TRBD2 (6 bases). Trimming took 3 bases from V and 9 from J, leaving 15 bases between them. Germline lookup yields CDR1 SGHTA and CDR2 FQGTGA. The CDR3 runs to 14 residues.

This clone was seen once. This chain links TRBV20-1 with TRBJ1-6, with TRBD1 matching over 8 bases. The CDR3 sequence is 17 residues long. CDR1 DFQATT and CDR2 SNEGSKA come from the germline V gene (reference sequence). With V trimmed by 3 bases and J by 2 bases, 9 bases remained unmatched. CDR3 coding DNA: TGCAGTGCTAGTCCTATCAGGGGGCACACCTATAATTCACCCCTCCACTTT. Translation: CSASPIRGHTYNSPLHF.

This chain connects TRBV5-1 to TRBJ2-3, with TRBD1 matching 7 bases. The CDR3 is 14 residues long. Trimming removed 9 bases from V and 0 bases from J; junction bases left unmatched: 7. CDR1 SGHRS and CDR2 YFSETQ come from the germline V gene. The CDR3 loop is CATRQGISTDTQYF. The CDR3 nucleotides are TGCGCCACTCGACAGGGTATCAGCACAGATACGCAGTATTTT.

This clone showed up just a few times. Written as DNA, the CDR3 is TGTGCCAGCGGAGACAATCAGCCCCAGCATTTT. Translation gives CASGDNQPQHF. V is TRBV19 and J is TRBJ1-5; D ambiguous. V lost 9 bases and J lost 3, with 6 bases in between. The length of the CDR3 is 11 residues. Germline V lookup: CDR1 LNHDA, CDR2 SQIVND (reference sequence).

The V gene is TRBV4-2, the J gene TRBJ1-5, with D possibly TRBD1 on 5 matching bases. Per the germline V gene, CDR1 is LGHNA and CDR2 is YNFKEQ. Trimming cost V 0 bases and J 5 bases, with 14 bases left between them. This CDR3 has 16 amino acids. CDR3 amino acids: CASSQDPAGRHQPQHF. The CDR3 DNA sequence: TGTGCCAGCAGCCAAGATCCCGCAGGGAGACATCAGCCCCAGCATTTT.

This clone has only one observation. The chain employs TRBV7-2 and TRBJ2-7; D is undetermined. The CDR3 is 13 residues long. V shed 6 bases and J shed 3 bases, with 12 bases lying between them. The V gene's germline CDR1 is SGHTA and CDR2 FQGNSA. CDR3 sequence reads: CASSYGPNYEQYF. CDR3 in DNA: TGTGCCAGCAGTTACGGGCCTAACTACGAGCAGTACTTC.

This chain joins TRBV19 and TRBJ2-1; possibly TRBD2 for D (5 bases). Looked up from germline, CDR1 is LNHDA and CDR2 is SQIVND (reference sequence). With 2 bases removed from V and 4 bases from J, the gap between germline ends came to 15 bases. The CDR3 contains 16 residues. This CDR3 is CASSISVRDGYNEQFF. In DNA form, the CDR3 reads TGTGCCAGTAGTATATCCGTTCGGGATGGGTACAATGAGCAGTTCTTC.

The chain links TRBV7-9 to TRBJ1-2; 7 bases fit TRBD1. In germline, CDR1 is SEHNR, CDR2 FQNEAQ (reference sequence). The length of the CDR3 is 14 residues. V was clipped by 5 bases and J by 0 bases; unmatched bases: 3. The CDR3 spells CASSTGTANYGYTF. The CDR3 nucleotides read TGTGCCAGCAGCACCGGGACAGCTAACTATGGCTACACCTTC.

This chain links TRBV5-1 with TRBJ2-1, with 10 bases identical to TRBD1. The CDR3 runs 15 residues. CDR1 SGHRS and CDR2 YFSETQ come from the germline V gene. V shed 5 bases, J shed 6 bases, and the junction held 8 bases outside the gene matches. CDR3 amino acids: CASRTGQGEVNEQFF. The CDR3 DNA reads as TGCGCCAGCAGAACCGGACAGGGGGAGGTCAATGAGCAGTTCTTC. Based on the CDR3 plus reference TRBV5-1 and TRBJ2-1, the full variable domain is KAGVTQTPRYLIKTRGQQVTLSCSPISGHRSVSWYQQTPGQGLQFLFEYFSETQRNKGNFPGRFSGRQFSNSRSEMNVSTLELGDSALYLCASRTGQGEVNEQFFGPGTRLTVL.

This clone has only one observation. This chain uses TRBV2 with TRBJ2-3; D possibly uses TRBD1 or TRBD2 (6 bases each). The germline gives CDR1 SNHLY, CDR2 FYNNEI. CDR3 length: 12 residues. Trimming left V 7 bases short and J 5 bases short, with 10 bases between. The CDR3 nucleotides are TGTGCCAGCACCGAGGGGGGAGATACGCAGTATTTT. It translates to CASTEGGDTQYF.

V gene TRBV6-1 combines with J gene TRBJ1-1; D gene uncertain. Germline CDR1 is MNHNS and CDR2 is SASEGT. Trimming shortened V by 3 bases and J by 1 base, and 6 bases separated the two germline ends. The CDR3 is 13 residues long. For the CDR3, the DNA is TGTGCCAGCAGTGATGGGGAGAACACTGAAGCTTTCTTT. It encodes CASSDGENTEAFF.

V is TRBV5-1 and J is TRBJ1-4; D is unresolved. V dropped 5 bases and J dropped 8 bases, with 13 bases sitting between them. The CDR3 spans 13 residues. Germline V lookup: CDR1 SGHRS, CDR2 YFSETQ. CDR3 residues: CASRAEGYEKLFF. CDR3 sequence (DNA): TGCGCCAGCAGGGCGGAAGGGTACGAAAAACTGTTTTTT.

The chain employs TRBV5-4 and TRBJ2-2; 12 nucleotides match TRBD2. This CDR3 contains 17 residues. Trimming at V came to 4 bases and at J to 4 bases, leaving 8 bases not matched to a gene. Germline-derived CDR1 and CDR2 are SGHNT and YYREEE (reference sequence). CDR3 loop: CASSNRLAGDPTGELFF. CDR3 coding DNA: TGTGCCAGCAGCAACCGACTAGCGGGAGATCCCACCGGGGAGCTGTTTTTT.

The rearrangement uses TRBV28 and TRBJ2-7; D is unclear. The CDR3 contains 12 residues. Germline CDR1 MDHEN, CDR2 SYDVKM. Trimming stripped 5 bases from V and 3 bases from J, with 8 bases between. CDR3 amino acids: CASSGQIYEQYF. As DNA, the CDR3 is TGTGCCAGCAGTGGCCAGATCTACGAGCAGTACTTC.

The chain has TRBV7-2 and TRBJ1-5; D might be TRBD1 (6 bases). Trimming took 8 bases from V and 2 from J, leaving 16 bases between them. Germline CDR1 SGHTA, CDR2 FQGNSA. This CDR3 comprises 15 residues. The CDR3 nucleotides read TGTGCCAGCGGGGGGGTGGGGGCTCGCAATCAGCCCCAGCATTTT. Translated: CASGGVGARNQPQHF.

The genes are TRBV9 and TRBJ2-3; possibly TRBD2 for D (5 bases). V shed 3 bases and J shed 4 bases, with 12 bases lying between them. This CDR3 has 14 residues. The germline V gene has CDR1 SGDLS and CDR2 YYNGEE. CDR3 protein: CASSARGGPDTQYF. The CDR3 region has the DNA TGTGCCAGCAGCGCCCGCGGAGGCCCAGATACGCAGTATTTT.